The subject of this entry is one TCR beta chain. The sample is drawn from a study of blood T cells in healthy people across ages. CDR1 SGHRS and CDR2 YFSETQ come from the germline V gene. This CDR3 is built from 19 residues. Unmatched junction bases numbered 14, after V lost 2 bases and J lost 4 bases. The second PCR ran about 6 to 11 cycles with a sample-barcoded 5' primer and J-beta primers. TCRdb called the 5' RACE reads again in MiXCR, with one record for every CDR3 protein. This repertoire shows roughly 500,000 distinct CDR3 sequences, 24% found once; its top ten account for just under 9%. These data were likewise used in another study, on T cells of mothers and their children.

Sample: blood. This clonotype originated in a boy aged 5-17 years in good health. J is TRBJ2-1 and V is TRBV5-1; 11 nucleotides align to TRBD2. The CDR3 protein is CASSFNPLTSGSGYNEQFF. The CDR3 nucleotides read TGCGCCAGCAGCTTCAACCCGCTTACTAGCGGGAGTGGGTACAATGAGCAGTTCTTC.